The T cell receptor beta chain under discussion was sequenced for a study of post-analysis software for immune sequencing data. Study-wide context: Relapsing-remitting, secondary progressive and progressive-relapsing courses of multiple sclerosis were included. The study's findings and limits: Controls showed significantly higher normalized Chao1 diversity than did multiple sclerosis patients. Samples sharing a preparation batch grouped tightly together when assessed by F measure. Elevated frequency relative to controls characterized roughly 5 TRBV segments in patients, TRBV5-6, TRBV5-1 and TRBV20-1 among them.

Details on this clonotype: The antigen is not known.

Carried by the TCR beta cDNA libraries were unique molecular identifiers. The authors obtained 500,000 to 600,000 cDNA molecules from around 1 to 9.1 million T cells. TCRdb re-called the PCR reads with MiXCR, one entry per CDR3 protein. This table has roughly 800,000 distinct CDR3 sequences, 46% appearing once. The ends were cut back, 1 base at V and 8 bases at J, with 10 bases in the middle. Germline assignment: CDR1 LNHNV and CDR2 YYDKDF (reference sequence). The CDR3 length is 13 residues. V usage is TRBV15 and J usage is TRBJ2-3; D is ambiguous. This receptor was taken from a girl aged 5-17 years with multiple sclerosis. The sample comprised blood. DNA for the CDR3: TGTGCCACCAGCAGAGTACTCTCGGGTACGCAGTATTTT. Translating gives CATSRVLSGTQYF.